This T cell receptor (beta chain) is from a study of T cell clones after liver transplantation. Study information: TCRbeta sequencing after a pre-transplant mixed lymphocyte reaction identified graft-donor-reactive clones, later tracked in post-transplant blood. As an antigen-independent comparator, third-party-reactive TCRbeta sequences came from pre-transplant mixed lymphocyte reactions.

This CDR3 region has 15 residues. Germline-derived CDR1 and CDR2 are MGHRA and YSYEKL. V was clipped by 5 bases and J by 1 base; unmatched bases: 7. Assay: immunoSEQ multiplex PCR; the TCRdb copy retains only in-frame clones and omits some. The sample lists 25,000 to 35,000 clones, around 96% seen once, with 20% to 30% in the top ten. This sequence originates from a human patient who received a liver transplant. A share of the T cells may be of graft donor origin. This chain uses TRBV4-1 with TRBJ2-5; 7 nucleotides match TRBD2. Sample: CD8+ T cells from blood, taken 12 months after liver transplant. The DNA for the CDR3 is TGCGCCAGCAGCTTTCGATTAGCGGGCCAAGAGACCCAGTACTTC. As protein: CASSFRLAGQETQYF.